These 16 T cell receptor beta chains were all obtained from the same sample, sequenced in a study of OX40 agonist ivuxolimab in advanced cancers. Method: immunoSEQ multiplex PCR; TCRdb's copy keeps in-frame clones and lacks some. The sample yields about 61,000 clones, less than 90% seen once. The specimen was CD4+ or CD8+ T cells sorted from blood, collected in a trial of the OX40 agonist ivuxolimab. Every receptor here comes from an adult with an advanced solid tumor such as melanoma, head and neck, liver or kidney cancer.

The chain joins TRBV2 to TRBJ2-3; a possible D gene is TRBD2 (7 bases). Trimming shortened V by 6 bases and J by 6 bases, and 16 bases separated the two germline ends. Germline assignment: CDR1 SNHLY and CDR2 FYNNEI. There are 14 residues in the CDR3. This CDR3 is CASRRGGGTDTQYF. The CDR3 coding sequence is TGTGCCAGCAGGAGGGGGGGAGGGACGGATACGCAGTATTTT.

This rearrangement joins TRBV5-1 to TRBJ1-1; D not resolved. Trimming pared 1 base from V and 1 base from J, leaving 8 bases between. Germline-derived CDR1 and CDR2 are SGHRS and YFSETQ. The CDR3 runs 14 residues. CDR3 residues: CASSLSPPNTEAFF. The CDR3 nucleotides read TGCGCCAGCAGCTTGTCTCCCCCGAACACTGAAGCTTTCTTT.

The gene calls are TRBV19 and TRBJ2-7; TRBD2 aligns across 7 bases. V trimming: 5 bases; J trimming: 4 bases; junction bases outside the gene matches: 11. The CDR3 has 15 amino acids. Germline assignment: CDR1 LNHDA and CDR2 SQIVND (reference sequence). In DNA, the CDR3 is TGTGCCAGTAGTGCCCGCAGGGACTACGGATACGAGCAGTACTTC. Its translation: CASSARRDYGYEQYF.

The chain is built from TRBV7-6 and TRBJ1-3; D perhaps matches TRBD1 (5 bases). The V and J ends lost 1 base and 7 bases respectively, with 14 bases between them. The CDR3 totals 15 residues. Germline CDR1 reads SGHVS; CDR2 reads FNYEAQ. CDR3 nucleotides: TGTGCCAGCAGCTTAGGCCGGTCGCAGGGCAACACCATATATTTT. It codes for CASSLGRSQGNTIYF.

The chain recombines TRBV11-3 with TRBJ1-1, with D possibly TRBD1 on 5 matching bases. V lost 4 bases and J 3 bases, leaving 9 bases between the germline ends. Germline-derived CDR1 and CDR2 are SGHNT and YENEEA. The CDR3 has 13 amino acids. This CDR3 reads CASSSRRDTEAFF. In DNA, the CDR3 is TGTGCCAGCAGCTCCCGCAGGGACACTGAAGCTTTCTTT.

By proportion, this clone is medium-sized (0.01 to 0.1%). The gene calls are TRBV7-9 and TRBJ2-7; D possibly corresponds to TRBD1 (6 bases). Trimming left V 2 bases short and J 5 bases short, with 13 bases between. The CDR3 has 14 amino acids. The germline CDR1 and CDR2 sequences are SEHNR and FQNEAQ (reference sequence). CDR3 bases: TGTGCCAGCAGCTTAACCTCAGGGGTAAACGAGCAGTACTTC. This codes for CASSLTSGVNEQYF. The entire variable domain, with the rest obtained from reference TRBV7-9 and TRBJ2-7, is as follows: DTGVSQNPRHKITKRGQNVTFRCDPISEHNRLYWYRQTLGQGPEFLTYFQNEAQLEKSRLLSDRFSAERPKGSFSTLEIQRTEQGDSAMYLCASSLTSGVNEQYFGPGTRLTVT.

CDR3 sequence reads: CASSSPRQGQWIGELFF. The CDR3 DNA is TGTGCCAGCAGCTCCCCCCGGCAGGGGCAATGGATCGGGGAGCTGTTTTTT. The V call is TRBV11-2, the J call TRBJ2-2; a weak D match, TRBD1 (6 bases). The germline V gene encodes CDR1 SGHAT and CDR2 FQNNGV. V was pared by 4 bases and J by 7 bases, with 22 bases between. There are 17 residues in the CDR3.

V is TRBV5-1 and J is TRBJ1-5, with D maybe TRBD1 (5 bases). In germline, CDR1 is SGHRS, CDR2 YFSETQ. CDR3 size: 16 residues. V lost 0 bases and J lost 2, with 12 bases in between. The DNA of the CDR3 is TGCGCCAGCAGCTTGGGAGCCGGGGGAGGCAATCAGCCCCAGCATTTT. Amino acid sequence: CASSLGAGGGNQPQHF. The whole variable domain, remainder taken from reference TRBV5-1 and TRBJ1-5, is KAGVTQTPRYLIKTRGQQVTLSCSPISGHRSVSWYQQTPGQGLQFLFEYFSETQRNKGNFPGRFSGRQFSNSRSEMNVSTLELGDSALYLCASSLGAGGGNQPQHFGDGTRLSIL.

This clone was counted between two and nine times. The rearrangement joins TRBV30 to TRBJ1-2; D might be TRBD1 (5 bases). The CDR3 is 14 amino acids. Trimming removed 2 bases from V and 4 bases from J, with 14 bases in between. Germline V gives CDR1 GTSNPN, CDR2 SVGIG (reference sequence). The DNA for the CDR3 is TGTGCCTGGAGTTTCCAGGGAGACTTCTATGGCTACACCTTC. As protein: CAWSFQGDFYGYTF.

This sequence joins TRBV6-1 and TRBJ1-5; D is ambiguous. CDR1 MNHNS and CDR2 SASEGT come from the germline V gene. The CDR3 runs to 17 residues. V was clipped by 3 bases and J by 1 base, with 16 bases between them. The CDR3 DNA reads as TGTGCCAGCAGTGACGTGGCCCAAAGGGCGAGCAATCAGCCCCAGCATTTT. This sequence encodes CASSDVAQRASNQPQHF.

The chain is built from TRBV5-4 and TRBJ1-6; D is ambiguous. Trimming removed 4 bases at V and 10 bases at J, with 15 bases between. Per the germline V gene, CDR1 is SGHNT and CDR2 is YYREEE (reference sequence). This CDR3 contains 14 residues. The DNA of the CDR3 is TGTGCCAGCAGCCTACAAGGATTTCAGTCACCCCTCCACTTT. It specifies CASSLQGFQSPLHF.

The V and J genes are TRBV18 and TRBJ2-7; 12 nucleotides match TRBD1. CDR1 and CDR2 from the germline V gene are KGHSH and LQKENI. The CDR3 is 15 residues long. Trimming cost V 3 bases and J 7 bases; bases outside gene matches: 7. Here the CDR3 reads CASSPPGQGAREQYF. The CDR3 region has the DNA TGTGCCAGCTCACCCCCGGGACAGGGGGCGCGAGAGCAGTACTTC.

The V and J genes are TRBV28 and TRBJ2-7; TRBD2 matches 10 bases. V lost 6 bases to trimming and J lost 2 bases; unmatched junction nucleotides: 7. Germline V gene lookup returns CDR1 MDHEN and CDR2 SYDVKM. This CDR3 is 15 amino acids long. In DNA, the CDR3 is TGTGCCAGCAGATTTCATAGCGGGGGGACCTACGAGCAGTACTTC. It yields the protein CASRFHSGGTYEQYF.

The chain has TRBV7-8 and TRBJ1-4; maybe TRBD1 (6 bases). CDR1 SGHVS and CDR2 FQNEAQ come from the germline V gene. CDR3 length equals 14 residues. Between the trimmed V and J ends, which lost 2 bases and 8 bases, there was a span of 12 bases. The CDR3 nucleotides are TGTGCCAGCAGCTTAATGGGGGCAGGGGAAAAACTGTTTTTT. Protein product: CASSLMGAGEKLFF. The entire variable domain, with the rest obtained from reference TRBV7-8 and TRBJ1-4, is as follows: GAGVSQSPRYKVAKRGQDVALRCDPISGHVSLFWYQQALGQGPEFLTYFQNEAQLDKSGLPSDRFFAERPEGSVSTLKIQRTQQEDSAVYLCASSLMGAGEKLFFGSGTQLSVL.

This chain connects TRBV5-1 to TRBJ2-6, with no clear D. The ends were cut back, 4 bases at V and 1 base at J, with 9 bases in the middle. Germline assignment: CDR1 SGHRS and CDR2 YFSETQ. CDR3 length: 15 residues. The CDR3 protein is CASSGPGSGANVLTF. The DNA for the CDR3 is TGCGCCAGCAGCGGGCCAGGATCTGGGGCCAACGTCCTGACTTTC.

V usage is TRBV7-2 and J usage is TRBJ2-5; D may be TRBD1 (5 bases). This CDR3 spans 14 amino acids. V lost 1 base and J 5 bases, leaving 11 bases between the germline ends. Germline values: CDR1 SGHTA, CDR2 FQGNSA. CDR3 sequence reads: CASSLGGDVETQYF. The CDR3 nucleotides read TGTGCCAGCAGCTTAGGGGGCGATGTGGAGACCCAGTACTTC.